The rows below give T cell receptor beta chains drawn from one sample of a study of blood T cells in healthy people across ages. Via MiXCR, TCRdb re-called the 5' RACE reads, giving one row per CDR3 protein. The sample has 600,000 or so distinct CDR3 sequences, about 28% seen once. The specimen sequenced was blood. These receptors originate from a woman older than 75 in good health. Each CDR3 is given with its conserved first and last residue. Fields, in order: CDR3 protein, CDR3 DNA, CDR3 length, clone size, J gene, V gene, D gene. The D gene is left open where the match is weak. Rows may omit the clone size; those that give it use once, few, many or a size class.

cdr3_aa: CASSLAPAGTAAGELFF; cdr3_nt: TGCGCCAGCAGCCTTGCCCCGGCTGGGACGGCGGCGGGGGAGCTGTTTTTT; cdr3_length: 17; clone_size: many; j_call: TRBJ2-2; v_call: TRBV5-1; d_call: -
cdr3_aa: CASSLLSPTWGGYYNEQFF; cdr3_nt: TGTGCCAGCAGCTTATTGTCCCCCACTTGGGGGGGATACTACAATGAGCAGTTCTTC; cdr3_length: 19; clone_size: few; j_call: TRBJ2-1; v_call: TRBV9; d_call: TRBD2
cdr3_aa: CASGDRNNQPQHF; cdr3_nt: TGTGCCAGCGGGGACAGAAACAATCAGCCCCAGCATTTT; cdr3_length: 13; clone_size: few; j_call: TRBJ1-5; v_call: TRBV6-1; d_call: TRBD1
cdr3_aa: CASSLALGGPSTDTQYF; cdr3_nt: TGTGCCAGCAGCTTAGCGCTAGGGGGCCCTAGCACAGATACGCAGTATTTT; cdr3_length: 17; clone_size: few; j_call: TRBJ2-3; v_call: TRBV7-9; d_call: TRBD1
cdr3_aa: CAISVGRINTGELFF; cdr3_nt: TGTGCCATCAGTGTTGGGAGGATCAACACCGGGGAGCTGTTTTTT; cdr3_length: 15; clone_size: -; j_call: TRBJ2-2; v_call: TRBV10-3; d_call: -
cdr3_aa: CASSNIAGGPSEQYF; cdr3_nt: TGTGCCAGCAGCAACATTGCGGGGGGGCCGAGCGAGCAGTACTTC; cdr3_length: 15; clone_size: -; j_call: TRBJ2-7; v_call: TRBV7-2; d_call: TRBD2
cdr3_aa: CASSYALLAVNEQYF; cdr3_nt: TGTGCCAGCAGTTACGCGCTCCTAGCAGTAAATGAGCAGTACTTC; cdr3_length: 15; clone_size: -; j_call: TRBJ2-7; v_call: TRBV6-5; d_call: -
cdr3_aa: CASSLVGQIQETQYF; cdr3_nt: TGCGCCAGCAGCTTGGTGGGACAGATCCAAGAGACCCAGTACTTC; cdr3_length: 15; clone_size: many; j_call: TRBJ2-5; v_call: TRBV5-1; d_call: TRBD1
cdr3_aa: CASCAPPLYNEQFF; cdr3_nt: TGTGCCAGCTGTGCCCCACCCCTATACAATGAGCAGTTCTTC; cdr3_length: 14; clone_size: many; j_call: TRBJ2-1; v_call: TRBV6-1; d_call: -
cdr3_aa: CASSSPPGEQYF; cdr3_nt: TGTGCCAGCAGCTCCCCCCCGGGCGAGCAGTACTTC; cdr3_length: 12; clone_size: -; j_call: TRBJ2-7; v_call: TRBV7-2; d_call: -
cdr3_aa: CASPGEHEAFF; cdr3_nt: TGTGCCTCTCCGGGGGAGCATGAAGCTTTCTTT; cdr3_length: 11; clone_size: many; j_call: TRBJ1-1; v_call: TRBV10-3; d_call: -
cdr3_aa: CSAVTGTDTQYF; cdr3_nt: TGCAGTGCAGTGACCGGCACAGATACGCAGTATTTT; cdr3_length: 12; clone_size: many; j_call: TRBJ2-3; v_call: TRBV20-1; d_call: -
cdr3_aa: CSASRGLAGGTDTRYF; cdr3_nt: TGCAGTGCTAGCCGGGGACTAGCGGGGGGCACAGATACGCGGTATTTT; cdr3_length: 16; clone_size: -; j_call: TRBJ2-3; v_call: TRBV20-1; d_call: TRBD2
cdr3_aa: CASMGPGANVLTF; cdr3_nt: TGTGCCAGCATGGGACCTGGGGCCAACGTCCTGACTTTC; cdr3_length: 13; clone_size: -; j_call: TRBJ2-6; v_call: TRBV11-2; d_call: -
cdr3_aa: CASSLTGPYEQYF; cdr3_nt: TGTGCCAGCAGTTTGACAGGTCCCTACGAGCAGTACTTC; cdr3_length: 13; clone_size: many; j_call: TRBJ2-7; v_call: TRBV28; d_call: -
cdr3_aa: CASSFADSTFYEQYF; cdr3_nt: TGTGCCAGCAGCTTCGCAGACTCGACATTCTACGAGCAGTACTTC; cdr3_length: 15; clone_size: once; j_call: TRBJ2-7; v_call: TRBV7-2; d_call: -
cdr3_aa: CASSPIRTGVGSTEAFF; cdr3_nt: TGTGCCAGCAGCCCGATTAGGACAGGGGTCGGGTCCACTGAAGCTTTCTTT; cdr3_length: 17; clone_size: -; j_call: TRBJ1-1; v_call: TRBV27; d_call: TRBD1
cdr3_aa: CAWRQRGQGRVNSPLHF; cdr3_nt: TGTGCCTGGAGACAAAGGGGACAGGGAAGGGTGAATTCACCCCTCCACTTT; cdr3_length: 17; clone_size: -; j_call: TRBJ1-6; v_call: TRBV30; d_call: TRBD1
cdr3_aa: CASSWGLAVSYNEQFF; cdr3_nt: TGTGCCAGCAGCTGGGGACTAGCGGTCTCCTACAATGAGCAGTTCTTC; cdr3_length: 16; clone_size: -; j_call: TRBJ2-1; v_call: TRBV10-3; d_call: TRBD2
cdr3_aa: CASSSGWTDTQYF; cdr3_nt: TGTGCCAGCAGTTCAGGGTGGACAGATACGCAGTATTTT; cdr3_length: 13; clone_size: many; j_call: TRBJ2-3; v_call: TRBV27; d_call: -
cdr3_aa: CASSLRPGDLRNIQYF; cdr3_nt: TGCGCCAGCAGCTTACGACCAGGGGACTTAAGAAACATTCAGTACTTC; cdr3_length: 16; clone_size: -; j_call: TRBJ2-4; v_call: TRBV5-1; d_call: -
cdr3_aa: CASSRQGRNEQFF; cdr3_nt: TGTGCCAGCAGCCGACAGGGCCGCAATGAGCAGTTCTTC; cdr3_length: 13; clone_size: many; j_call: TRBJ2-1; v_call: TRBV12-3/TRBV12-4; d_call: TRBD1
cdr3_aa: CSASQGAETQYF; cdr3_nt: TGCAGTGCTTCACAGGGGGCCGAGACCCAGTACTTC; cdr3_length: 12; clone_size: many; j_call: TRBJ2-5; v_call: TRBV20-1; d_call: TRBD1
cdr3_aa: CACSLGSHTGELFF; cdr3_nt: TGTGCCTGCAGCTTAGGTTCCCACACCGGGGAGCTGTTTTTT; cdr3_length: 14; clone_size: -; j_call: TRBJ2-2; v_call: TRBV7-7; d_call: -
cdr3_aa: CSVRTSGSNEQFF; cdr3_nt: TGCAGCGTCCGGACTAGCGGGAGTAATGAGCAGTTCTTC; cdr3_length: 13; clone_size: -; j_call: TRBJ2-1; v_call: TRBV29-1; d_call: TRBD2
cdr3_aa: CSAPYAGTGSYEQYF; cdr3_nt: TGCAGTGCTCCGTACGCCGGGACAGGGTCCTACGAGCAGTACTTC; cdr3_length: 15; clone_size: -; j_call: TRBJ2-7; v_call: TRBV20-1; d_call: TRBD1
cdr3_aa: CASSLDYTRRIPSGLSKENEQFF; cdr3_nt: TGTGCCAGCAGCTTGGACTACACACGACGGATTCCCTCCGGCCTTAGCAAGGAAAATGAGCAGTTCTTC; cdr3_length: 23; clone_size: many; j_call: TRBJ2-1; v_call: TRBV7-8; d_call: -
cdr3_aa: CASSTDRGLNQPQHF; cdr3_nt: TGTGCCAGCAGTACCGACAGGGGGCTGAATCAGCCCCAGCATTTT; cdr3_length: 15; clone_size: many; j_call: TRBJ1-5; v_call: TRBV12-3/TRBV12-4; d_call: TRBD1
cdr3_aa: CASSIWGRTNIQFF; cdr3_nt: TGTGCCAGTAGTATTTGGGGGCGAACAAACATTCAGTTCTTC; cdr3_length: 14; clone_size: -; j_call: TRBJ2-1; v_call: TRBV19; d_call: -
cdr3_aa: CASSLDGVSYEQYF; cdr3_nt: TGTGCCAGCAGCTTAGACGGGGTGTCCTACGAGCAGTACTTC; cdr3_length: 14; clone_size: -; j_call: TRBJ2-7; v_call: TRBV7-9; d_call: -
cdr3_aa: CASSEVSSGAGEQFF; cdr3_nt: TGTGCCAGCAGTGAAGTCTCTAGCGGGGCGGGTGAGCAGTTCTTC; cdr3_length: 15; clone_size: many; j_call: TRBJ2-1; v_call: TRBV2; d_call: TRBD2
cdr3_aa: CASSDRGRQETQYF; cdr3_nt: TGTGCCAGCAGCGACCGGGGAAGACAAGAGACCCAGTACTTC; cdr3_length: 14; clone_size: many; j_call: TRBJ2-5; v_call: TRBV7-2; d_call: -
cdr3_aa: CASSLGTRGSNEQYF; cdr3_nt: TGTGCCAGCAGCTTAGGCACCCGAGGCTCCAATGAGCAGTACTTC; cdr3_length: 15; clone_size: few; j_call: TRBJ2-5; v_call: TRBV7-3; d_call: -
cdr3_aa: CASSPRGAENRETQYF; cdr3_nt: TGTGCCAGCAGCCCTCGGGGAGCGGAGAACCGAGAGACCCAGTACTTC; cdr3_length: 16; clone_size: -; j_call: TRBJ2-5; v_call: TRBV7-3; d_call: -
cdr3_aa: CASSRGTSGYNEQFF; cdr3_nt: TGTGCCAGCAGCCGGGGGACTAGCGGATACAATGAGCAGTTCTTC; cdr3_length: 15; clone_size: -; j_call: TRBJ2-1; v_call: TRBV7-9; d_call: TRBD2
cdr3_aa: CASSIRTENYEQYF; cdr3_nt: TGCGCCAGCAGCATAAGGACAGAGAACTACGAGCAGTACTTC; cdr3_length: 14; clone_size: many; j_call: TRBJ2-7; v_call: TRBV5-1; d_call: -
cdr3_aa: CASSPMQGTYEQYF; cdr3_nt: TGTGCCAGCAGCCCAATGCAGGGTACCTACGAGCAGTACTTC; cdr3_length: 14; clone_size: many; j_call: TRBJ2-7; v_call: TRBV6-2/TRBV6-3; d_call: -
cdr3_aa: CTGARTGVQETQYF; cdr3_nt: TGTACGGGGGCCCGGACAGGGGTCCAAGAGACCCAGTACTTC; cdr3_length: 14; clone_size: many; j_call: TRBJ2-5; v_call: TRBV5-7; d_call: TRBD1
cdr3_aa: CSADRVGQPQHF; cdr3_nt: TGCAGTGCCGACCGTGTAGGTCAGCCCCAGCATTTT; cdr3_length: 12; clone_size: many; j_call: TRBJ1-5; v_call: TRBV20-1; d_call: -
cdr3_aa: CASSQDSDRASGLQETQYF; cdr3_nt: TGCGCCAGCAGCCAAGATAGTGATAGGGCCTCGGGACTCCAAGAGACCCAGTACTTC; cdr3_length: 19; clone_size: many; j_call: TRBJ2-5; v_call: TRBV4-1; d_call: -
cdr3_aa: CASSQELAGYQETQYF; cdr3_nt: TGCGCCAGCAGCCAAGAACTAGCGGGGTACCAAGAGACCCAGTACTTC; cdr3_length: 16; clone_size: many; j_call: TRBJ2-5; v_call: TRBV4-1; d_call: TRBD2
cdr3_aa: CASSLRELAGFGEQFF; cdr3_nt: TGCGCCAGCAGCTTAAGGGAACTAGCGGGATTCGGTGAGCAGTTCTTC; cdr3_length: 16; clone_size: -; j_call: TRBJ2-1; v_call: TRBV3-1; d_call: TRBD2
cdr3_aa: CASSYRGRGDGHTF; cdr3_nt: TGTGCCAGCAGTTACCGAGGCAGGGGGGATGGCCACACCTTC; cdr3_length: 14; clone_size: -; j_call: TRBJ1-2; v_call: TRBV6-5; d_call: TRBD1
cdr3_aa: CASSLTMGLISYNSPLHF; cdr3_nt: TGTGCCAGCAGCTTAACGATGGGACTGATCTCCTATAATTCACCCCTCCACTTT; cdr3_length: 18; clone_size: many; j_call: TRBJ1-6; v_call: TRBV7-6; d_call: -
cdr3_aa: CASSESTGPNTEAFF; cdr3_nt: TGTGCCAGCAGTGAATCGACAGGGCCAAACACTGAAGCTTTCTTT; cdr3_length: 15; clone_size: many; j_call: TRBJ1-1; v_call: TRBV2; d_call: TRBD1
cdr3_aa: CASSFDSPVWDTQYF; cdr3_nt: TGTGCCAGCAGCTTCGACAGCCCTGTATGGGATACGCAGTATTTT; cdr3_length: 15; clone_size: many; j_call: TRBJ2-3; v_call: TRBV7-2; d_call: -
cdr3_aa: CASSLAFGGYEQYF; cdr3_nt: TGTGCCAGCAGTTTAGCATTCGGAGGCTACGAGCAGTACTTC; cdr3_length: 14; clone_size: many; j_call: TRBJ2-7; v_call: TRBV12-3/TRBV12-4; d_call: -